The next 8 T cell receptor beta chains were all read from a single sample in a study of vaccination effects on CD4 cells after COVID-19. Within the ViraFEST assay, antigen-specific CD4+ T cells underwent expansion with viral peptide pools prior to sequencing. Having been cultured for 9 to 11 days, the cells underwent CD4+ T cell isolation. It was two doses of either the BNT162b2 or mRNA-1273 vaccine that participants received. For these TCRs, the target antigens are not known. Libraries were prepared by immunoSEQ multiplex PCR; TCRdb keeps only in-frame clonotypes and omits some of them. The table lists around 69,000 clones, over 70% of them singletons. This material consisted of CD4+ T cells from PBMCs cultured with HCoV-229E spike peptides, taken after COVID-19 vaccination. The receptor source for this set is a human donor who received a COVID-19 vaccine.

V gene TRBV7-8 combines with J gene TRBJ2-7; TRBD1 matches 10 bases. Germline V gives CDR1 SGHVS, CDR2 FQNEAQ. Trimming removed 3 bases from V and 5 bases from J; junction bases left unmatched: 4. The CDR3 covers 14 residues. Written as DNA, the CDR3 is TGTGCCAGCAGCTTGGGGGACAGGGGTAACGAGCAGTACGTC. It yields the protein CASSLGDRGNEQYV.

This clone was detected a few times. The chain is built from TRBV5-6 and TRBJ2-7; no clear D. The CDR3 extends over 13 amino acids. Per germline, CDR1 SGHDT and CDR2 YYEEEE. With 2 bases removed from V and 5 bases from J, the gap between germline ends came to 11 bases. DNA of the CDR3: TGTGCCAGCAGCTTAGATCAACGGCACGAGCAGTACGTC. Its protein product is CASSLDQRHEQYV.

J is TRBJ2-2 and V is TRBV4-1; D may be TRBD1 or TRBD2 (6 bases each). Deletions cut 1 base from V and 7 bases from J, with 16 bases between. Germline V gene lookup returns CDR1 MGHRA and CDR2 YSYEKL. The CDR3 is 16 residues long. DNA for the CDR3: TGCGCCAGCAGCCAAGGATATGGGGGGCAGGGCGGGGAGCTGTTTTTT. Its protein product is CASSQGYGGQGGELFF.

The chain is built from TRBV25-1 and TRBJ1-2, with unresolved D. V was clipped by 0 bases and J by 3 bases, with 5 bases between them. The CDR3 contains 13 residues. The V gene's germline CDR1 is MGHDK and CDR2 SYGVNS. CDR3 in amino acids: CASSEYVDYGYTF. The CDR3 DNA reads TGTGCCAGCAGTGAATATGTAGACTATGGCTACACCTTC.

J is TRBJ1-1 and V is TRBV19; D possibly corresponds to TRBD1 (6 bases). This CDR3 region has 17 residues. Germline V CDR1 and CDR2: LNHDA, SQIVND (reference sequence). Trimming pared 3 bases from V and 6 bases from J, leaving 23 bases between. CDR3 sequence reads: CASSMGNRDKPLSEAFF. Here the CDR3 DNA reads TGTGCCAGTAGTATGGGGAACCGGGACAAGCCTCTTTCTGAAGCTTTCTTT.

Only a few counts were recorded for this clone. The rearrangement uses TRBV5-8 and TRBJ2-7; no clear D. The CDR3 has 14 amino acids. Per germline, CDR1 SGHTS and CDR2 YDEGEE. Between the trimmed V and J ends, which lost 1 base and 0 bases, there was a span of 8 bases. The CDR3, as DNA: TGTGCCAGCAGCTTGAGGCTGAGCTCCTACGAGCAGTACGTC. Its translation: CASSLRLSSYEQYV.

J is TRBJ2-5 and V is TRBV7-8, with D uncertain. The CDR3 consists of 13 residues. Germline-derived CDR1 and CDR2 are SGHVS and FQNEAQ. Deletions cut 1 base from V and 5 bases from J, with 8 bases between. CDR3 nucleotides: TGTGCCAGCAGCTTAGAGGGTTGGGAGACCCAGTACTTC. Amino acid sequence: CASSLEGWETQYF.

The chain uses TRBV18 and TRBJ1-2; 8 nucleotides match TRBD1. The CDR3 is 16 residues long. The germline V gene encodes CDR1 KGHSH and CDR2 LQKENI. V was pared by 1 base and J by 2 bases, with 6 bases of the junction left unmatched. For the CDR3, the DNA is TGTGCCAGCTCACCACAATCCGGACAGGGCAACTATGGCTACACCTTC. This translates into CASSPQSGQGNYGYTF.